The 8 T cell receptor beta chains below all came from one sample that was sequenced in a study of response to subunit inactivated influenza vaccine. Each CDR3 protein gets one entry after TCRdb re-called the RT-PCR reads with MiXCR. The sample has 590,000 or so distinct CDR3 sequences, around 15% seen once. The input for sequencing was PBMCs from blood, taken less than 15 days before vaccination. The receptors stem from a man in his fifties who received an inactivated influenza vaccine.

This clonotype was counted a few times. The chain has TRBV7-8 and TRBJ1-5; no clear D gene. Germline lookup yields CDR1 SGHVS and CDR2 FQNEAQ. The CDR3 sequence is 15 residues long. V was pared by 0 bases and J by 0 bases, with 6 bases between. CDR3 DNA: TGTGCCAGCAGCTTAGCAAGGGATAGCAATCAGCCCCAGCATTTT. Translating it yields CASSLARDSNQPQHF.

This chain links TRBV30 with TRBJ2-5, with D tentatively TRBD1 or TRBD2 (5 bases each). CDR1 is GTSNPN, CDR2 SVGIG, per germline (reference sequence). This CDR3 is 12 amino acids long. CDR3 bases: TGTGCGATGGCGGGTTCGAGGGGGACCCAGTACTTC. It yields the protein CAMAGSRGTQYF.

The chain carries TRBV11-2 and TRBJ2-7; possible D gene TRBD1, 5 bases. CDR3 length equals 14 residues. The V gene lost 5 bases and the J gene lost 0 bases, with 11 bases spanning the gap. Germline CDR1 is SGHAT and CDR2 is FQNNGV. The CDR3 protein is CASSGAVGSYEQYF. In DNA form, the CDR3 reads TGTGCCAGCAGCGGGGCCGTGGGCTCCTACGAGCAGTACTTC.

In this sample, this clonotype turned up a few times. CDR3 DNA: TGTGCCAGCAGTTTCGGACTCAGGGGGCTAAGCACCGGGGAGCTGTTTTTT. Translated, it gives CASSFGLRGLSTGELFF. The V gene is TRBV27, the J gene TRBJ2-2; 8 nucleotides agree with TRBD1. Germline loops: CDR1 MNHEY, CDR2 SMNVEV (reference sequence). After removal of 3 bases from V and 4 bases from J, the junction contained 10 bases not matched to a gene. The CDR3 length is 17 residues.

In this sample, this clonotype turned up a few times. V and J are TRBV5-1 and TRBJ2-7; 10 bases line up with TRBD2. The CDR3 spans 17 residues. Looked up from germline, CDR1 is SGHRS and CDR2 is YFSETQ. Trimming took 1 base from V and 1 from J; bases not matched to a gene: 8. The CDR3 sequence is CASSLQPSGGTSYEQYF. The CDR3 region has the DNA TGCGCCAGCAGCTTGCAACCTAGCGGGGGCACATCCTACGAGCAGTACTTC.

This clonotype was counted at least ten times. The chain employs TRBV4-1 and TRBJ2-2, with D possibly being TRBD1 (6 bases). CDR1 is MGHRA and CDR2 is YSYEKL in the germline V gene. The CDR3 is made up of 15 amino acids. Between the trimmed V and J ends, which lost 8 bases and 3 bases, there was a span of 16 bases. The CDR3 here is CASSRARGYTGELFF. The CDR3, as DNA: TGCGCCAGCTCCCGGGCCAGGGGATACACCGGGGAGCTGTTTTTT.

V gene TRBV2 combines with J gene TRBJ2-5; D unresolved. CDR3 size: 11 residues. V was pared by 4 bases and J by 5 bases, with 5 bases between. The V gene's germline CDR1 is SNHLY and CDR2 FYNNEI. The CDR3, as DNA: TGTGCCAGCAGTGTCTGGGAGACCCAGTACTTC. Its protein is CASSVWETQYF.

This clonotype was picked up a small number of times. The J gene is TRBJ1-1, the V gene TRBV15, with a tentative D call TRBD1 (6 bases). The V and J ends lost 0 bases and 5 bases respectively, with 19 bases between them. CDR1 LNHNV and CDR2 YYDKDF come from the germline V gene (reference sequence). The CDR3 is 17 residues long. The DNA of the CDR3 is TGTGCCACCAGCAGAGAGCCGGGGGGCTGGGGTGATACTGAAGCTTTCTTT. It yields the protein CATSREPGGWGDTEAFF.